These 29 T cell receptor beta chains were sequenced from one sample in a study of post-analysis software for immune sequencing data. Points from the study as a whole: A handful of TRBV segments were more frequent in patients than controls; TRBV5-6, TRBV5-1 and TRBV20-1 belonged to this group.

TCR beta cDNA libraries included unique molecular identifiers. A single record per CDR3 protein comes from TCRdb applying MiXCR to the PCR reads. The sample includes some 800,000 distinct CDR3 sequences, around 42% of them seen just once. These receptors' antigens are unknown. The sequenced sample consisted of blood. Receptors originate from a girl aged 10-17 years with multiple sclerosis.

The chain couples TRBV29-1 to TRBJ2-1, with TRBD2 matching over 8 bases. The CDR3 is made up of 14 amino acids. The V gene's germline CDR1 is SQVTM and CDR2 ANQGSEA. V was clipped by 4 bases and J by 0 bases; unmatched bases: 2. The DNA of the CDR3 is TGCAGCGTTGTACGGGGGGGCTCCTACAATGAGCAGTTCTTC. This gives the protein CSVVRGGSYNEQFF.

The genes are TRBV7-2 and TRBJ2-5, with 8 positions matching TRBD2. This CDR3 is built from 16 residues. Germline assignment: CDR1 SGHTA and CDR2 FQGNSA. The V gene end was trimmed by 5 bases and the J gene end by 5 bases; junction bases not matched to a gene: 13. As DNA, the CDR3 is TGTGCCAGCAGCCCCACTCTGCAGCGGGGGTGGGAGACCCAGTACTTC. Its translation is CASSPTLQRGWETQYF. The variable domain in full, with the rest retrieved from reference TRBV7-2 and TRBJ2-5, is GAGVSQSPSNKVTEKGKDVELRCDPISGHTALYWYRQSLGQGLEFLIYFQGNSAPDKSGLPSDRFSAERTGGSVSTLTIQRTQQEDSAVYLCASSPTLQRGWETQYFGPGTRLLVL.

This clonotype was recorded only once. The chain has TRBV5-1 and TRBJ2-6; no reliable D call. CDR1 is SGHRS, CDR2 YFSETQ, per germline. The CDR3 covers 16 residues. V lost 7 bases, J lost 0 bases, and 14 bases lay in between. The CDR3, as DNA: TGCGCCAGCCGCCTGGGCCAGCCCTCTGGGGCCAACGTCCTGACTTTC. Translating it yields CASRLGQPSGANVLTF.

The table lists this clonotype with a few counts. The chain couples TRBV28 to TRBJ2-1, with 12 bases aligning to TRBD2. Germline assignment: CDR1 MDHEN and CDR2 SYDVKM. The CDR3 sequence is 15 residues long. The J segment lost 8 bases and the V segment lost 6 bases, leaving 8 bases of the junction unmatched. CDR3 bases: TGTGCCAGCAGACCTCTAGCGGGAGGGCGGGATGAGCAGTTCTTC. Encoded protein: CASRPLAGGRDEQFF.

The chain couples TRBV29-1 to TRBJ2-7, with 10 bases lining up with TRBD2. The germline CDR1 and CDR2 sequences are SQVTM and ANQGSEA. This CDR3 is 13 amino acids long. V trimming: 6 bases; J trimming: 1 base; junction bases outside the gene matches: 3. DNA of the CDR3: TGCAGCGTAGCGGGAGGGCCTTCCTACGAGCAGTACTTC. It codes for CSVAGGPSYEQYF.

This chain connects TRBV7-2 to TRBJ2-1; D may be TRBD1 or TRBD2 (5 bases each). The CDR3 extends over 15 amino acids. The V gene's germline CDR1 is SGHTA and CDR2 FQGNSA. The V and J ends lost 5 bases and 6 bases respectively, with 17 bases between them. The DNA for the CDR3 is TGTGCCAGCAGCCTAGGGGCGGGCCGGCCCAATGAGCAGTTCTTC. Its translation: CASSLGAGRPNEQFF.

V usage is TRBV6-5 and J usage is TRBJ1-5, with D perhaps matching TRBD1 (5 bases). CDR3 size: 16 residues. V was pared by 6 bases and J by 1 base, with 16 bases between. CDR1 and CDR2 from the germline V gene are MNHEY and SVGAGI. The CDR3 DNA sequence: TGTGCCAGCAGCCAAAACAGGATGGGGAGCAATCAGCCCCAGCATTTT. Translated, it gives CASSQNRMGSNQPQHF.

This chain joins TRBV7-2 and TRBJ2-6; D is undetermined. Germline V gives CDR1 SGHTA, CDR2 FQGNSA. The CDR3 has 19 residues. V dropped 7 bases and J dropped 0 bases, with 22 bases sitting between them. The CDR3 region has the DNA TGTGCCAGCACCACGAGAGGAAATAGGGCCCTCTCTGGGGCCAACGTCCTGACTTTC. Amino acid sequence: CASTTRGNRALSGANVLTF.

The genes are TRBV7-2 and TRBJ2-3; TRBD2 matches at 8 bases. The CDR3 runs to 16 residues. The V segment lost 2 bases and the J segment 6 bases; nucleotides outside the gene matches: 10. The germline V gene encodes CDR1 SGHTA and CDR2 FQGNSA. Here the CDR3 reads CASSLFLGGRRDTQYF. Written as DNA, the CDR3 is TGTGCCAGCAGCTTATTTCTGGGCGGGAGGAGGGATACGCAGTATTTT.

The chain has TRBV29-1 and TRBJ2-1; 10 nucleotides align to TRBD2. The CDR3 loop spans 15 amino acids. J was trimmed by 2 bases and V by 4 bases; bases with no gene match: 5. Germline CDR1 reads SQVTM; CDR2 reads ANQGSEA. In nucleotides, the CDR3 is TGCAGCGTTGCCGGGACTAGCGACACCTACAATGAGCAGTTCTTC. This codes for CSVAGTSDTYNEQFF.

J is TRBJ2-1 and V is TRBV24-1, with TRBD1 matching 7 bases. The CDR3 is 18 residues long. Germline V lookup: CDR1 KGHDR, CDR2 SFDVKD. J lost 0 bases, V lost 6 bases, and 13 bases had no gene match. The CDR3 here is CATSHSYYGQVSYNEQFF. The CDR3 coding sequence is TGTGCCACCAGTCATTCGTACTATGGACAGGTCTCCTACAATGAGCAGTTCTTC.

In this sample, this clonotype turned up a few times. This sequence joins TRBV25-1 and TRBJ2-1; no firm D call. There are 14 residues in the CDR3. Per germline, CDR1 MGHDK and CDR2 SYGVNS. Between the trimmed V and J ends, which lost 5 bases and 9 bases, there was a span of 17 bases. CDR3 coding DNA: TGTGCCAGCAGTTCCCCGGGTGGGGTGGGTGAGCAGTTCTTC. It yields the protein CASSSPGGVGEQFF.

The chain uses TRBV20-1 and TRBJ1-2; 9 bases align to TRBD1. Germline CDR1 is DFQATT and CDR2 is SNEGSKA (reference sequence). With 5 bases clipped from V and 4 bases from J, the junction kept 5 bases outside the gene matches. The CDR3 length is 13 residues. The DNA of the CDR3 is TGCAGTGCTTCTGGACAGGGGCGCTATGGCTACACCTTC. Its translation: CSASGQGRYGYTF.

The chain couples TRBV27 to TRBJ2-5, with 8 bases matching TRBD2. With the DNA end fitting TRBJ2-7 better, the J assignment may be wrong. This CDR3 contains 15 residues. Germline V gene sequence: CDR1 MNHEY, CDR2 SMNVEV (reference sequence). The CDR3 sequence: CASSPTSGWGYEQYF. CDR3 nucleotide sequence: TGTGCCAGCAGTCCCACTAGCGGTTGGGGGTACGAGCAGTACTTC.

The gene calls are TRBV6-5 and TRBJ2-3; 11 bases fit TRBD2. This CDR3 is 15 amino acids long. V trimming: 4 bases; J trimming: 3 bases; junction bases outside the gene matches: 3. Germline CDR1 MNHEY, CDR2 SVGAGI. The CDR3 region is CASSSSSGRTDTQYF. Here the CDR3 DNA reads TGTGCCAGCAGTTCGTCTAGCGGGAGGACAGATACGCAGTATTTT.

This clonotype was seen only a few times. The chain carries TRBV20-1 and TRBJ2-7, with 7 bases aligning to TRBD2. Trimming at V came to 3 bases and at J to 3 bases, leaving 11 bases not matched to a gene. Germline assignment: CDR1 DFQATT and CDR2 SNEGSKA (reference sequence). The CDR3 has 15 residues. DNA of the CDR3: TGCAGTGCTAGTGGAAAGGGGACTACTTACTACGAGCAGTACTTC. Amino acid sequence: CSASGKGTTYYEQYF.

This clonotype has a handful of counts. The junction departs from the called germline gene at one end, perhaps through a read error. V gene TRBV7-9 combines with J gene TRBJ2-3, with 8 bases fitting TRBD1. The CDR3 consists of 16 residues. Germline V gene sequence: CDR1 SEHNR, CDR2 FQNEAQ (reference sequence). The CDR3, as DNA: TGTACCAGCAGCCCGCGGACAGGGCCTAGCACAGATACGCAGTATTTT. Encoded protein: CTSSPRTGPSTDTQYF.

This clonotype was observed a few times. This chain uses TRBV9 with TRBJ1-1; D is ambiguous. V was pared by 0 bases and J by 0 bases, with 6 bases between. The V gene's germline CDR1 is SGDLS and CDR2 YYNGEE. CDR3 length: 14 amino acids. The CDR3 DNA is TGTGCCAGCAGCGTAGGTATAATGAACACTGAAGCTTTCTTT. Amino acid sequence: CASSVGIMNTEAFF.

This clonotype has a handful of counts. The CDR3, as DNA: TGTGCCAGCCCCTTCCGACGAGACGCCAACTACGAGCAGTACTTC. It yields the protein CASPFRRDANYEQYF. The genes are TRBV2 and TRBJ2-7; D uncertain. Trimming shortened V by 8 bases and J by 3 bases, and 20 bases separated the two germline ends. This CDR3 contains 15 residues. Germline loops: CDR1 SNHLY, CDR2 FYNNEI.

The chain uses TRBV7-2 and TRBJ2-3; perhaps TRBD2 as D (5 bases). CDR3 length: 14 residues. Trimming pared 5 bases from V and 8 bases from J, leaving 17 bases between. Germline-derived CDR1 and CDR2 are SGHTA and FQGNSA. The CDR3 loop is CASSPWTLAGTQYF. CDR3 sequence (DNA): TGTGCCAGCAGCCCCTGGACTCTTGCAGGTACGCAGTATTTT. The complete variable domain, with remaining parts taken from reference TRBV7-2 and TRBJ2-3, reads GAGVSQSPSNKVTEKGKDVELRCDPISGHTALYWYRQSLGQGLEFLIYFQGNSAPDKSGLPSDRFSAERTGGSVSTLTIQRTQQEDSAVYLCASSPWTLAGTQYFGPGTRLTVL.

The sample holds a few counts of this clonotype. The rearrangement uses TRBV13 and TRBJ2-7; D ambiguous. V lost 5 bases to trimming and J lost 0 bases, with 11 bases between them. The CDR3 is 14 amino acids. CDR1 and CDR2 from the germline V gene are PRHDT and FYEKMQ (reference sequence). For the CDR3, the DNA is TGTGCCAGCAGCGCCCGAGGAAACTCCTACGAGCAGTACTTC. The encoded protein is CASSARGNSYEQYF.

The J gene is TRBJ2-5, the V gene TRBV11-3, with D perhaps being TRBD1 or TRBD2 (6 bases each). Per the germline V gene, CDR1 is SGHNT and CDR2 is YENEEA. Trimming pared 2 bases from V and 2 bases from J, leaving 15 bases between. This CDR3 has 16 amino acids. CDR3 region: CASSLSGLGGQETQYF. CDR3 bases: TGTGCCAGCAGCTTATCGGGTCTAGGGGGGCAAGAGACCCAGTACTTC. The full variable domain, with the rest looked up from reference TRBV11-3 and TRBJ2-5, is EAGVVQSPRYKIIEKKQPVAFWCNPISGHNTLYWYLQNLGQGPELLIRYENEEAVDDSQLPKDRFSAERLKGVDSTLKIQPAELGDSAVYLCASSLSGLGGQETQYFGPGTRLLVL.

The chain carries TRBV12-3 or TRBV12-4 and TRBJ2-3; weak D call: TRBD2 (5 bases). This CDR3 region has 14 residues. The V and J ends lost 6 bases and 0 bases respectively, with 10 bases between them. For the CDR3, the DNA is TGTGCCAGCAGGAGCGGCGGAAGCACAGATACGCAGTATTTT. Translated: CASRSGGSTDTQYF.

Worth noting for this clonotype: A junction end diverges from the germline sequence, so it may reflect a read error. The chain links TRBV20-1 to TRBJ2-5; D possibly corresponds to TRBD2 (5 bases). The V gene's germline CDR1 is DFQATT and CDR2 SNEGSKA (reference sequence). The CDR3 length is 12 residues. CDR3 DNA: TGCAGTACTAGATATAAGGAAGAGACCCAGTACTTC. It is translated as CSTRYKEETQYF.

This clonotype showed up just a few times. The V gene is TRBV10-3, the J gene TRBJ1-2; tentatively, D is TRBD1 (5 bases). The CDR3 contains 11 residues. The germline V gene encodes CDR1 ENHRY and CDR2 SYGVKD. Between the trimmed V and J ends, which lost 6 bases and 12 bases, there was a span of 14 bases. Written as DNA, the CDR3 is TGTGCCATCAGCACCGGGACGATGGACACCTTC. Translation: CAISTGTMDTF.

The V call is TRBV20-1, the J call TRBJ2-5, with 7 bases lining up with TRBD2. There are 15 residues in the CDR3. Germline CDR1 reads DFQATT; CDR2 reads SNEGSKA (reference sequence). Trimming cost V 0 bases and J 4 bases; bases outside gene matches: 8. The CDR3 DNA is TGCAGTGCTAGAGATCAAGGGAGGGTTCGAGAGACCCAGTACTTC. It encodes CSARDQGRVRETQYF.

A few counts support this clonotype. J is TRBJ2-5 and V is TRBV20-1, with 10 positions matching TRBD2. The germline V gene has CDR1 DFQATT and CDR2 SNEGSKA (reference sequence). The CDR3 runs 13 residues. J was trimmed by 7 bases and V by 5 bases; bases with no gene match: 7. This chain's CDR3 is CSADGTSDGTQYF. CDR3 bases: TGCAGTGCTGACGGGACTAGCGATGGGACCCAGTACTTC.

This clonotype has only a few counts. The chain combines TRBV5-4 with TRBJ2-1; either TRBD1 or TRBD2 may supply D (5 bases each). Germline V gene lookup returns CDR1 SGHNT and CDR2 YYREEE (reference sequence). V lost 4 bases to trimming and J lost 7 bases, with 15 bases between them. This CDR3 region has 14 residues. The CDR3 DNA is TGTGCCAGCAGCCACGGACAACGCGGGAATGAGCAGTTCTTC. This sequence encodes CASSHGQRGNEQFF.

This chain connects TRBV25-1 to TRBJ1-1; 8 bases are a match to TRBD1. Germline lookup yields CDR1 MGHDK and CDR2 SYGVNS. This CDR3 is built from 15 residues. V shed 4 bases, J shed 1 base, and the junction held 5 bases outside the gene matches. The CDR3 coding sequence is TGTGCCAGCAGTGGGGACAGGTCGAAGAACACTGAAGCTTTCTTT. The encoded protein is CASSGDRSKNTEAFF.